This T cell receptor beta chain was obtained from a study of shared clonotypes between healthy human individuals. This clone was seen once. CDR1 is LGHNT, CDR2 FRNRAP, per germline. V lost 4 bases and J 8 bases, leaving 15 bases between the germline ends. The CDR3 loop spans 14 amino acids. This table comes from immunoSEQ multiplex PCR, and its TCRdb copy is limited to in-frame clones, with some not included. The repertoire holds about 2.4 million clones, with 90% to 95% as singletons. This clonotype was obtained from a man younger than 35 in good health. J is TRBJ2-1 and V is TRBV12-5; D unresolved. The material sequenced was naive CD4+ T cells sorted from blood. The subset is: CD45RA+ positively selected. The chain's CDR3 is CASGSTVLVDEQFF. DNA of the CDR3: TGTGCTAGTGGTTCCACGGTATTAGTAGATGAGCAGTTCTTC.